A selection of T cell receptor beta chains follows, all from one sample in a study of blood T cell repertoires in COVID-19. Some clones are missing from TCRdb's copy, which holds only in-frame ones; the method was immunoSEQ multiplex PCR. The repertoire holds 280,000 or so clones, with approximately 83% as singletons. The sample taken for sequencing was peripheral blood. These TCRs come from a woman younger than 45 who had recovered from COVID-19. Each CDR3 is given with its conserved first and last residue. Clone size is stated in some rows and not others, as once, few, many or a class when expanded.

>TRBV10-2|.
CASGTAKLGPGQYF
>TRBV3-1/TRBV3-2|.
CASSPLMAVGNTIYF
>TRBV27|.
CASSPDRGYNEQFF
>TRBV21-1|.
CASSKKAFNSPLHF
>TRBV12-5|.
CASAQDRATYEQYF
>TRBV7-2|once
CASSFQGRHEQYF
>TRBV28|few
CASTGAYEQYF
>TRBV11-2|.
CASSLVGGGEETQYF
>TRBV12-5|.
CASVGSYEAFF
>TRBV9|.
CASSPSLSGVQETQYF
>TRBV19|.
CASTTVNSNQPQHF
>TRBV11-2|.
CASSFSGRESYNEQFF
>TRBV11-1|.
CASSLEGETQYF
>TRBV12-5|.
CASGLVIGQYTEAFF
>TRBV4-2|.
CASSQGLLGGEQYF
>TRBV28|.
CASRARDRPNQPQHF